The 5 T cell receptor beta chains below all came from one sample that was sequenced in a study of blood T cells in healthy people across ages. A second PCR of roughly 7 to 11 cycles used a sample-barcoded 5' primer and a J-beta primer mix. Each CDR3 protein gets one entry after TCRdb re-called the 5' RACE reads with MiXCR. The sample includes approximately 1.5 million distinct CDR3 sequences, about 45% seen only once; the top ten take more than 4%. Sequences were obtained from blood. The receptors shown here come from a young woman in good health.

The V and J genes are TRBV4-3 and TRBJ2-1, with TRBD1 identical over 7 bases. The J segment lost 5 bases and the V segment lost 1 base, leaving 11 bases of the junction unmatched. Germline loops: CDR1 LGHNA, CDR2 YSLEER. The length of the CDR3 is 17 residues. The DNA of the CDR3 is TGCGCCAGCAGCCAAGTCAGGAAACAGGGGTCGGACAATGAGCAGTTCTTC. Its protein product is CASSQVRKQGSDNEQFF.

The chain has TRBV29-1 and TRBJ2-4; 8 nucleotides match TRBD1. The J call may not be correct, given that the DNA end is closer to TRBJ2-5. This CDR3 comprises 14 residues. Germline V gene lookup returns CDR1 SQVTM and CDR2 ANQGSEA. Here the CDR3 DNA reads TGCAGCGCCTCCGGACAGGGACGGAAAGAGACCCAGTACTTC. This codes for CSASGQGRKETQYF.

This clonotype was seen at least ten times. The chain is built from TRBV3-1 and TRBJ2-1; 7 bases are a match to TRBD1. Trimming took 5 bases from V and 0 from J; bases not matched to a gene: 4. The CDR3 sequence is 15 residues long. Germline V CDR1 and CDR2: LGHDT, YNNKEL (reference sequence). The CDR3 here is CASSWDSSSYNEQFF. Written as DNA, the CDR3 is TGTGCCAGCAGCTGGGACAGTAGCTCCTACAATGAGCAGTTCTTC.

The chain employs TRBV27 and TRBJ1-1; tentatively, D is TRBD1 (5 bases). This CDR3 contains 14 residues. Germline values: CDR1 MNHEY, CDR2 SMNVEV (reference sequence). With 5 bases removed from V and 2 bases from J, the gap between germline ends came to 12 bases. CDR3 sequence reads: CASSIQGGNTEAFF. Written as DNA, the CDR3 is TGTGCCAGCAGTATTCAGGGAGGAAACACTGAAGCTTTCTTT.

The CDR3 DNA follows: TGCGCCAGCAGCCAACTTGGGTGGGCAGGGGGCTTGGAGACCCAGTACTTC. Amino acids: CASSQLGWAGGLETQYF. V gene TRBV4-1 combines with J gene TRBJ2-5, with 8 nucleotides matching TRBD1. The germline V gene has CDR1 MGHRA and CDR2 YSYEKL. Germline trimming cut 2 bases from V and 5 bases from J; bases unmatched to any gene: 13. This CDR3 has 17 amino acids.